The source of this TCR beta chain is a study of cytomegalovirus exposure and HLA in healthy donors. The PCR ran on 60 Vbeta and 13 Jbeta primers. Generated by immunoSEQ multiplex PCR, the TCRdb table keeps only in-frame clones and is missing some. This sample has roughly 200,000 clones; roughly 80% occur once, and the top ten carry about 3.1%. General observations from the study: Association of 16,951 TCR beta sequences with HLA alleles was found at 0.05 false discovery rate in a later analysis. Previous analysis showed most TCR beta V segments were productive about 87% or about 30% of the time.

Germline CDR1 is MGHRA and CDR2 is YSYEKL. The CDR3 is 19 amino acids. Trimming cost V 1 base and J 2 bases; bases outside gene matches: 11. This clone was observed a single time. Antigen specificity is unknown. V gene TRBV4-1 combines with J gene TRBJ2-3; 11 bases align to TRBD2. The receptor comes from a man aged 25 to 45 in good health and CMV-seronegative. Source material: PBMCs. CDR3 amino acids: CASSQVLAGALGLTDTQYF. The DNA for the CDR3 is TGCGCCAGCAGCCAAGTACTAGCGGGGGCGCTGGGCCTCACAGATACGCAGTATTTT.